The 29 T cell receptor beta chains listed next were all sequenced from one sample in a study of T cell changes during pregnancy in multiple sclerosis. TCRdb's table, derived via immunoSEQ multiplex PCR, lists solely in-frame clones and lacks some. The sample carries roughly 100,000 clones, 92% recorded once. Here the sequenced sample was peripheral blood, taken after pregnancy. These TCRs come from a female donor with multiple sclerosis, enrolled in a pregnancy study.

This clone showed up just once. The J gene is TRBJ1-5, the V gene TRBV9; D may be TRBD1 (5 bases). This CDR3 region has 14 residues. Trimming stripped 0 bases from V and 7 bases from J, with 11 bases between. Germline V gives CDR1 SGDLS, CDR2 YYNGEE. The CDR3 sequence: CASSVGGGDQPQHF. The CDR3 DNA reads as TGTGCCAGCAGCGTAGGAGGAGGGGACCAGCCCCAGCATTTT.

The chain recombines TRBV29-1 with TRBJ1-3, with D unresolved. Germline CDR1 SQVTM, CDR2 ANQGSEA. V was clipped by 4 bases and J by 4 bases, with 14 bases between them. The CDR3 covers 14 residues. In DNA, the CDR3 is TGCAGCGTTGCGGTCTGGACGGGGGGAAACACCATATATTTT. Protein sequence: CSVAVWTGGNTIYF. Full variable domain (rest looked up from reference TRBV29-1 and TRBJ1-3): SAVISQKPSRDICQRGTSLTIQCQVDSQVTMMFWYRQQPGQSLTLIATANQGSEATYESGFVIDKFPISRPNLTFSTLTVSNMSPEDSSIYLCSVAVWTGGNTIYFGEGSWLTVV.

The genes are TRBV18 and TRBJ1-4; D is possibly TRBD1 (5 bases). The germline gives CDR1 KGHSH, CDR2 LQKENI. The length of the CDR3 is 18 residues. V was trimmed by 1 base and J by 0 bases, leaving 15 bases between them. Here the CDR3 reads CASSPLTTGPSTNEKLFF. The DNA for the CDR3 is TGTGCCAGCTCACCACTTACAACAGGTCCTTCAACTAATGAAAAACTGTTTTTT.

The rearrangement uses TRBV5-5 and TRBJ1-1; 8 nucleotides line up with TRBD1. Trimming cost V 4 bases and J 6 bases; bases outside gene matches: 8. CDR1 is SGHKS and CDR2 is YYEKEE in the germline V gene (reference sequence). This CDR3 is built from 14 residues. The CDR3 DNA is TGTGCCAGCAGCCCTAGGACAGGGAATGCTGAAGCTTTCTTT. Its translation is CASSPRTGNAEAFF.

V is TRBV7-9 and J is TRBJ2-7; perhaps TRBD1 as D (5 bases). The CDR3 sequence is 13 residues long. The germline gives CDR1 SEHNR, CDR2 FQNEAQ (reference sequence). V was trimmed by 4 bases and J by 5 bases, leaving 12 bases between them. The CDR3 DNA is TGTGCCAGCAGCTCACCAGGGATCCACGAGCAGTACTTC. Protein sequence: CASSSPGIHEQYF.

CDR3 in amino acids: CASSAGFPGRGGYTF. CDR3 in DNA: TGCGCCAGCAGCGCCGGGTTCCCGGGGAGAGGTGGCTACACCTTC. The chain links TRBV10-2 to TRBJ1-2; D is undetermined. V was trimmed by 6 bases and J by 7 bases, leaving 21 bases between them. The CDR3 has 15 amino acids. From germline, CDR1 is WSHSY and CDR2 SAAADI.

V gene TRBV18 combines with J gene TRBJ1-2; D is perhaps TRBD1 (5 bases). The CDR3 is 13 residues long. Germline V CDR1 and CDR2: KGHSH, LQKENI. V was cut by 5 bases and J by 2 bases, with 9 bases left in between. CDR3 nucleotides: TGTGCCAGCTCAAAAGACAGCAACTATGGCTACACCTTC. It specifies CASSKDSNYGYTF. Drawing the rest from reference TRBV18 and TRBJ1-2, the complete variable domain is NAGVMQNPRHLVRRRGQEARLRCSPMKGHSHVYWYRQLPEEGLKFMVYLQKENIIDESGMPKERFSAEFPKEGPSILRIQQVVRGDSAAYFCASSKDSNYGYTFGSGTRLTVV.

The chain links TRBV9 to TRBJ1-1; D might be TRBD1 (6 bases). Germline values: CDR1 SGDLS, CDR2 YYNGEE. The CDR3 is made up of 15 amino acids. Trimming shortened V by 3 bases and J by 1 base, and 13 bases separated the two germline ends. CDR3 sequence reads: CASSESRGANTEAFF. The CDR3 region has the DNA TGTGCCAGCAGCGAATCCAGGGGAGCGAACACTGAAGCTTTCTTT. Filled out from reference TRBV9 and TRBJ1-1, the complete variable domain reads DSGVTQTPKHLITATGQRVTLRCSPRSGDLSVYWYQQSLDQGLQFLIQYYNGEERAKGNILERFSAQQFPDLHSELNLSSLELGDSALYFCASSESRGANTEAFFGQGTRLTVV.

The genes are TRBV28 and TRBJ1-1; 8 positions agree with TRBD1. The CDR3 extends over 12 amino acids. The germline CDR1 and CDR2 sequences are MDHEN and SYDVKM. V was pared by 6 bases and J by 11 bases, with 8 bases of the junction left unmatched. CDR3 sequence (DNA): TGTGCCAGCAGGACCCAGGGGGCGTCGGCTTTCTTT. As protein: CASRTQGASAFF.

J is TRBJ1-1 and V is TRBV6-5, with D possibly matching TRBD1 (5 bases). V lost 5 bases and J 0 bases, leaving 10 bases between the germline ends. Germline assignment: CDR1 MNHEY and CDR2 SVGAGI. CDR3 size: 14 residues. In DNA form, the CDR3 reads TGTGCCAGCAGTCCAGGGAAGGTGAACACTGAAGCTTTCTTT. Translated: CASSPGKVNTEAFF.

The V call is TRBV28, the J call TRBJ2-7, with TRBD2 matching 8 bases. Germline V gives CDR1 MDHEN, CDR2 SYDVKM. V shed 1 base, J shed 3 bases, and the junction held 2 bases outside the gene matches. CDR3 size: 14 residues. The DNA for the CDR3 is TGTGCCAGCAGTTTATCAGCGGGGGACTACGAGCAGTACTTC. This gives the protein CASSLSAGDYEQYF.

The chain combines TRBV7-2 with TRBJ2-1; 11 positions match TRBD2. Germline V gene sequence: CDR1 SGHTA, CDR2 FQGNSA. The junction had 16 bases not matched to a gene; V was cut back by 6 bases and J by 3 bases. This CDR3 comprises 19 residues. The CDR3 DNA is TGTGCCAGCAGTTCGGGACTAGCGGACAACCCGGCCATCTACAATGAGCAGTTCTTC. It specifies CASSSGLADNPAIYNEQFF.

The chain employs TRBV28 and TRBJ2-7; D perhaps matches TRBD1 (6 bases). This CDR3 is built from 14 residues. Trimming removed 2 bases at V and 6 bases at J, with 14 bases between. CDR1 and CDR2 (germline): MDHEN, SYDVKM. The CDR3 protein is CASSLGGARVEQYF. The CDR3 DNA reads as TGTGCCAGCAGTTTAGGGGGCGCAAGGGTCGAGCAGTACTTC.

The CDR3 protein is CASSLGTSVTYEQYF. CDR3 bases: TGTGCCAGCAGCTTAGGGACTAGCGTTACCTACGAGCAGTACTTC. This chain joins TRBV11-2 and TRBJ2-7, with 9 bases aligning to TRBD2. Germline-derived CDR1 and CDR2 are SGHAT and FQNNGV. The CDR3 is 15 amino acids. V was clipped by 1 base and J by 2 bases; unmatched bases: 3.

The chain recombines TRBV4-1 with TRBJ2-1; 9 bases are shared with TRBD2. With 6 bases clipped from V and 6 bases from J, the junction kept 6 bases outside the gene matches. Germline CDR1 is MGHRA and CDR2 is YSYEKL. CDR3 length equals 14 residues. The chain's CDR3 is CASSPGLASNEQFF. The CDR3 nucleotides read TGCGCCAGCAGTCCTGGACTAGCGAGCAATGAGCAGTTCTTC.

V is TRBV5-1 and J is TRBJ2-7; the D gene is possibly TRBD1 (5 bases). V dropped 2 bases and J dropped 4 bases, with 10 bases sitting between them. Germline CDR1 is SGHRS and CDR2 is YFSETQ. This CDR3 is built from 13 residues. The CDR3 nucleotides are TGCGCCAGCAGCTTTCAGACAGCTTACGAGCAGTACTTC. Its protein product is CASSFQTAYEQYF.

This chain uses TRBV5-4 with TRBJ2-1, with TRBD2 matching 13 bases. Trimming at V came to 3 bases and at J to 5 bases, leaving 5 bases not matched to a gene. CDR1 and CDR2 from the germline V gene are SGHNT and YYREEE (reference sequence). This CDR3 spans 16 amino acids. CDR3 loop: CASSSSGTSGNNEQFF. The CDR3 DNA is TGTGCCAGCAGCTCCTCCGGGACTAGCGGGAACAATGAGCAGTTCTTC. Full variable domain (missing parts from reference TRBV5-4 and TRBJ2-1): ETGVTQSPTHLIKTRGQQVTLRCSSQSGHNTVSWYQQALGQGPQFIFQYYREEENGRGNFPPRFSGLQFPNYSSELNVNALELDDSALYLCASSSSGTSGNNEQFFGPGTRLTVL.

This rearrangement joins TRBV28 to TRBJ2-3, with a possible D match to TRBD2 (6 bases). The V gene's germline CDR1 is MDHEN and CDR2 SYDVKM. Trimming shortened V by 10 bases and J by 0 bases, and 26 bases separated the two germline ends. This CDR3 region has 18 residues. CDR3 protein: CATYPAGRGGTSTDTQYF. CDR3 sequence (DNA): TGTGCCACCTACCCTGCCGGAAGGGGAGGAACTAGCACAGATACGCAGTATTTT.

Only one count was recorded for this clone. This rearrangement joins TRBV5-1 to TRBJ2-1; 8 nucleotides match TRBD1. This CDR3 spans 18 amino acids. Germline loops: CDR1 SGHRS, CDR2 YFSETQ. Trimming at V came to 2 bases and at J to 1 base, leaving 11 bases not matched to a gene. CDR3 sequence: CASSFRQGLANSYNEQFF. CDR3 nucleotide sequence: TGCGCCAGCAGCTTCCGACAGGGGCTAGCCAATTCCTACAATGAGCAGTTCTTC. Drawing the rest from reference TRBV5-1 and TRBJ2-1, the complete variable domain is KAGVTQTPRYLIKTRGQQVTLSCSPISGHRSVSWYQQTPGQGLQFLFEYFSETQRNKGNFPGRFSGRQFSNSRSEMNVSTLELGDSALYLCASSFRQGLANSYNEQFFGPGTRLTVL.

The chain combines TRBV27 with TRBJ1-2; D may be TRBD1 (5 bases). The V and J ends lost 1 base and 2 bases respectively, with 14 bases between them. This CDR3 has 16 amino acids. CDR1 is MNHEY and CDR2 is SMNVEV in the germline V gene (reference sequence). Here the CDR3 reads CASSLLGRQGNYGYTF. In DNA form, the CDR3 reads TGTGCCAGCAGTTTATTGGGAAGGCAGGGCAACTATGGCTACACCTTC.

A single count supports this clone. The V and J genes are TRBV19 and TRBJ2-3, with 9 bases aligning to TRBD2. Germline trimming cut 6 bases from V and 0 bases from J; bases unmatched to any gene: 4. The CDR3 loop spans 15 amino acids. Germline V lookup: CDR1 LNHDA, CDR2 SQIVND (reference sequence). CDR3 amino acids: CASRLAGSSTDTQYF. CDR3 nucleotide sequence: TGTGCCAGTAGACTAGCGGGCTCTAGCACAGATACGCAGTATTTT. The entire variable domain, with the rest obtained from reference TRBV19 and TRBJ2-3, is as follows: DGGITQSPKYLFRKEGQNVTLSCEQNLNHDAMYWYRQDPGQGLRLIYYSQIVNDFQKGDIAEGYSVSREKKESFPLTVTSAQKNPTAFYLCASRLAGSSTDTQYFGPGTRLTVL.

This chain links TRBV19 with TRBJ1-5, with D possibly matching TRBD1 (6 bases). This CDR3 is built from 16 residues. The germline gives CDR1 LNHDA, CDR2 SQIVND (reference sequence). The V end was cut by 9 bases, the J end by 2 bases, with 20 bases between. CDR3 sequence (DNA): TGTGCCAGCCGGGTTGGGGGCTCCTTGGGCAATCAGCCCCAGCATTTT. Amino acids: CASRVGGSLGNQPQHF.

CDR3 bases: TGTGCCAGCAGCTTAGCGGAGGGCAGTTGGAATCAGCCCCAGCATTTT. It is translated as CASSLAEGSWNQPQHF. V and J are TRBV7-6 and TRBJ1-5; D is ambiguous. From germline, CDR1 is SGHVS and CDR2 FNYEAQ. V was cut by 0 bases and J by 4 bases, with 13 bases left in between. The CDR3 extends over 16 amino acids.

This chain connects TRBV15 to TRBJ2-2; the D gene is possibly TRBD2 (6 bases). Germline-derived CDR1 and CDR2 are LNHNV and YYDKDF (reference sequence). The CDR3 extends over 16 amino acids. The V end lost 1 base, the J end lost 1 base, and 10 bases lay between the germline ends. For the CDR3, the DNA is TGTGCCACCAGCAGAGGAGGCGGGAAGAACACCGGGGAGCTGTTTTTT. The encoded protein is CATSRGGGKNTGELFF.

The chain combines TRBV9 with TRBJ2-3; TRBD1 matches at 7 bases. V was clipped by 6 bases and J by 4 bases; unmatched bases: 8. The CDR3 contains 14 residues. Germline V gene lookup returns CDR1 SGDLS and CDR2 YYNGEE. CDR3 coding DNA: TGTGCCAGCACCAAGACAGGGAGCTCAGATACGCAGTATTTT. This sequence encodes CASTKTGSSDTQYF.

The chain has TRBV28 and TRBJ2-1, with 7 bases that match TRBD2. The CDR3 loop spans 18 amino acids. Per germline, CDR1 MDHEN and CDR2 SYDVKM. After removal of 6 bases from V and 4 bases from J, the junction contained 18 bases not matched to a gene. The CDR3: CASRTPPSGEGPYNEQFF. The CDR3 DNA is TGTGCCAGCAGAACTCCCCCGTCGGGGGAGGGCCCATACAATGAGCAGTTCTTC.

This chain links TRBV5-4 with TRBJ2-3; D perhaps matches TRBD1 (5 bases). This CDR3 comprises 12 residues. Germline V lookup: CDR1 SGHNT, CDR2 YYREEE (reference sequence). Between the trimmed V and J ends, which lost 4 bases and 5 bases, there was a span of 8 bases. CDR3 nucleotides: TGTGCCAGCAGCCCCCAGGGAGATACGCAGTATTTT. Its translation is CASSPQGDTQYF.

The V gene is TRBV5-4, the J gene TRBJ2-7; D unclear. CDR3 length: 15 residues. Germline loops: CDR1 SGHNT, CDR2 YYREEE (reference sequence). Between the trimmed V and J ends, which lost 0 bases and 3 bases, there was a span of 13 bases. CDR3 DNA sequence: TGTGCCAGCAGCTTGGGGTCGGAGCCTCACTACGAGCAGTACTTC. This encodes CASSLGSEPHYEQYF.

Only one count was recorded for this clone. This rearrangement joins TRBV10-3 to TRBJ1-3; D not resolved. V was clipped by 4 bases and J by 4 bases, with 2 bases between them. The CDR3 has 11 amino acids. The germline CDR1 and CDR2 sequences are ENHRY and SYGVKD. The DNA of the CDR3 is TGTGCCATCAGTGCAGGAAACACCATATATTTT. Its translation is CAISAGNTIYF.